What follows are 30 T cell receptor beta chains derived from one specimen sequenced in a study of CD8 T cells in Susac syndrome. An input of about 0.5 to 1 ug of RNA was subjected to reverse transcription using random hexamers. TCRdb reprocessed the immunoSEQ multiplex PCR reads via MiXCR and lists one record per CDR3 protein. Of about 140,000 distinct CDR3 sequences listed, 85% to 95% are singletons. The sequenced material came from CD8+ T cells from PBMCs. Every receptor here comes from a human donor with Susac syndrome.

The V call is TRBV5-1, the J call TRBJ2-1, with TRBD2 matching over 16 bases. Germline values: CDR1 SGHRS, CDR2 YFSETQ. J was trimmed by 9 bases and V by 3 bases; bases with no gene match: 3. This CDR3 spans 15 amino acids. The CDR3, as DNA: TGCGCCAGCAGCTCCGGGACTAGCGGGAGGGTTGAGCAGTTCTTC. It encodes CASSSGTSGRVEQFF.

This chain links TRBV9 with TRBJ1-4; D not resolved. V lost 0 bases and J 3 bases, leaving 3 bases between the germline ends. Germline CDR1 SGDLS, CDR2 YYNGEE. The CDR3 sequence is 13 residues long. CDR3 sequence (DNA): TGTGCCAGCAGCGTAGGTTCTAATGAAAAACTGTTTTTT. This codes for CASSVGSNEKLFF.

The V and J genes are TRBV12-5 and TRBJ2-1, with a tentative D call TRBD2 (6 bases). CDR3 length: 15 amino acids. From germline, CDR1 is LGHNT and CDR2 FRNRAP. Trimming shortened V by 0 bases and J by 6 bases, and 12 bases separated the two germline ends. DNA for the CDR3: TGTGCTAGTGGTTTGGTCGAGGCGGGGCGCAATGAGCAGTTCTTC. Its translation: CASGLVEAGRNEQFF.

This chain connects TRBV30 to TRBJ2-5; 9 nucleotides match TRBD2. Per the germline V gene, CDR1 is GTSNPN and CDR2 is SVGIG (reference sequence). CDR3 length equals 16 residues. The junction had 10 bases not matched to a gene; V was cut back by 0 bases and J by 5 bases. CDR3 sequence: CAWSVLAGDPSETQYF. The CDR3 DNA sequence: TGTGCCTGGAGTGTATTAGCGGGAGACCCATCGGAGACCCAGTACTTC.

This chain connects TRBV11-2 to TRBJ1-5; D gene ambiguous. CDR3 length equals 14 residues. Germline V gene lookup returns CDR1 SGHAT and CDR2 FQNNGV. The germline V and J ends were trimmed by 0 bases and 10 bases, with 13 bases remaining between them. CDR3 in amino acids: CASSLDRGVGPQHF. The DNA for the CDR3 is TGTGCCAGCAGCTTAGATCGCGGGGTAGGACCCCAGCATTTT.

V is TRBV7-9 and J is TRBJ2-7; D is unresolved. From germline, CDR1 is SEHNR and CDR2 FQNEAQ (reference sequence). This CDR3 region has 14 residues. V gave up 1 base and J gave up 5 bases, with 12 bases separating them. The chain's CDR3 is CASSLDASANEQYF. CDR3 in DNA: TGTGCCAGCAGCTTAGATGCCTCCGCGAACGAGCAGTACTTC.

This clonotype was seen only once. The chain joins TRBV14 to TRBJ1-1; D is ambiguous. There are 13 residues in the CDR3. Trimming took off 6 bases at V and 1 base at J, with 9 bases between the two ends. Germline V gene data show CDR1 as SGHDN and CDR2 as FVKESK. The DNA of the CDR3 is TGTGCCAGCAGTCCAATACCGAACACTGAAGCTTTCTTT. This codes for CASSPIPNTEAFF.

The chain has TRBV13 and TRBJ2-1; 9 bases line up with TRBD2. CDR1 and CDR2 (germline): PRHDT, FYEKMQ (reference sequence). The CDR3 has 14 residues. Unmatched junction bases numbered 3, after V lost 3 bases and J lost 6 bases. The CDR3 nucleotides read TGTGCCAGCAGCTTTAGCGGGAGAATCAATGAGCAGTTCTTC. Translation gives CASSFSGRINEQFF.

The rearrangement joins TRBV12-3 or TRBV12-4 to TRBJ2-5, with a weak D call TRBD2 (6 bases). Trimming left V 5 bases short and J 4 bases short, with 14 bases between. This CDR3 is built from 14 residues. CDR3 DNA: TGTGCCAGCAGTGGAGGAGGGCCCCGAGAGACCCAGTACTTC. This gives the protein CASSGGGPRETQYF.

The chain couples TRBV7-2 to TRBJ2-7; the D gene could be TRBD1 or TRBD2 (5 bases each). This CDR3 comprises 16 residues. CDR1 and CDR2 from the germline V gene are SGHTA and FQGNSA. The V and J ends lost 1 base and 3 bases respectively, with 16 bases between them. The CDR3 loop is CASSLGGVIIHYEQYF. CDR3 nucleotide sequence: TGTGCCAGCAGCTTAGGAGGGGTCATTATCCACTACGAGCAGTACTTC. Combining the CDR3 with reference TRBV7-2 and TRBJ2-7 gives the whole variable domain GAGVSQSPSNKVTEKGKDVELRCDPISGHTALYWYRQSLGQGLEFLIYFQGNSAPDKSGLPSDRFSAERTGGSVSTLTIQRTQQEDSAVYLCASSLGGVIIHYEQYFGPGTRLTVT.

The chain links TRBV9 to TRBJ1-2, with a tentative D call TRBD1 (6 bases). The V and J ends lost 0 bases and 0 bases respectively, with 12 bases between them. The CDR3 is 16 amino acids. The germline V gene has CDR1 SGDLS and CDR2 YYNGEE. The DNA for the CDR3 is TGTGCCAGCAGCGTAGAGGGGGACACCTCTAACTATGGCTACACCTTC. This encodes CASSVEGDTSNYGYTF.

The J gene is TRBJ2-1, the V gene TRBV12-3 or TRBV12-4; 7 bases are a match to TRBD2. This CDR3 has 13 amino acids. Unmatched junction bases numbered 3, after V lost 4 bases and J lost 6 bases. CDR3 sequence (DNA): TGTGCCAGCAGTTCTAGCGGCCCCAATGAGCAGTTCTTC. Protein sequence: CASSSSGPNEQFF.

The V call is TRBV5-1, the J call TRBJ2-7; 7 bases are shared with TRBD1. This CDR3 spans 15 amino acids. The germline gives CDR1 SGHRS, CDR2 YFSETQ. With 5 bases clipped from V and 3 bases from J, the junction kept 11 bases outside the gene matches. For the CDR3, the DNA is TGCGCCAGCAGTCCTACACAGGGGAAGGTCTACGAGCAGTACTTC. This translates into CASSPTQGKVYEQYF.

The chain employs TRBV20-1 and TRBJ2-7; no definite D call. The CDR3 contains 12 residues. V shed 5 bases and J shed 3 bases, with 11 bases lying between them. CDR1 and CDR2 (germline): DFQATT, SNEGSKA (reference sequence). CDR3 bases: TGCAGTGCTCCTGCTTGGGGCTACGAGCAGTACTTC. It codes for CSAPAWGYEQYF.

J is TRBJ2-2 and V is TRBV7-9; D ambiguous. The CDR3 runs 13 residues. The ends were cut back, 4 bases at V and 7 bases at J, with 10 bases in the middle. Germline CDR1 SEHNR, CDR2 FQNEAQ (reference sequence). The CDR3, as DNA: TGTGCCAGCAGCTCTTCTTCGAACGGGGAGCTGTTTTTT. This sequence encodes CASSSSSNGELFF.

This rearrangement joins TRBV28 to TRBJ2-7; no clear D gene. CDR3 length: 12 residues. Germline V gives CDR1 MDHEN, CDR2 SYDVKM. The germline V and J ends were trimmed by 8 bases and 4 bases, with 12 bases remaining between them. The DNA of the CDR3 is TGTGCCAGCGGAGACAAAACGTACGAGCAGTACTTC. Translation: CASGDKTYEQYF.

CDR3 bases: TGTGCCAGCAGTGTCGTAGGAGGGGGGGGCAATCAGCCCCAGCATTTT. Translating gives CASSVVGGGGNQPQHF. J is TRBJ1-5 and V is TRBV27, with D perhaps TRBD1 (6 bases). This CDR3 region has 16 residues. Germline assignment: CDR1 MNHEY and CDR2 SMNVEV (reference sequence). Trimming removed 5 bases at V and 2 bases at J, with 16 bases between.

CDR3 nucleotides: TGCGCCAGCAGCTCGGGACAGGGGGCAGGAGATACGCAGTATTTT. Its translation: CASSSGQGAGDTQYF. The V and J genes are TRBV5-1 and TRBJ2-3; 12 nucleotides agree with TRBD1. The CDR3 sequence is 15 residues long. The germline V gene has CDR1 SGHRS and CDR2 YFSETQ. J gave up 5 bases and V 3 bases, and 4 bases lay outside the gene matches.

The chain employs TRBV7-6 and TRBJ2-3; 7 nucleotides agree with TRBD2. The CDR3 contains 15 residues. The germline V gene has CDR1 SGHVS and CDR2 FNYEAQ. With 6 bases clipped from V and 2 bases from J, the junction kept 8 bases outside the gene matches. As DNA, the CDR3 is TGTGCCAGCAGGCTTAGCGGGCGGGTCACAGATACGCAGTATTTT. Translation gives CASRLSGRVTDTQYF. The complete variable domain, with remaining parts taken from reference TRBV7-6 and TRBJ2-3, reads GAGVSQSPRYKVTKRGQDVALRCDPISGHVSLYWYRQALGQGPEFLTYFNYEAQQDKSGLPNDRFSAERPEGSISTLTIQRTEQRDSAMYRCASRLSGRVTDTQYFGPGTRLTVL.

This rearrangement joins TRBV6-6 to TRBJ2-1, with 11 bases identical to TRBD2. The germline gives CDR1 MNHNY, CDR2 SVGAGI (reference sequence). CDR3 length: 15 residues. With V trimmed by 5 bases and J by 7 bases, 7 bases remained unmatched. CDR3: CASSEVAGGRNEQFF. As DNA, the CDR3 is TGTGCCAGCAGTGAGGTAGCGGGGGGGCGGAATGAGCAGTTCTTC.

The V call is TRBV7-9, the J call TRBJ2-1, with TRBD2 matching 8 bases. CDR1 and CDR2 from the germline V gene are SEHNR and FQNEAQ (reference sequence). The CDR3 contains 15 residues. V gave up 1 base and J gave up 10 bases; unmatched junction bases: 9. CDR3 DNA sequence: TGTGCCAGCAGCTTAGTGTCCCGGGAGGGGCGCGAGCAGTTCTTC. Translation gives CASSLVSREGREQFF.

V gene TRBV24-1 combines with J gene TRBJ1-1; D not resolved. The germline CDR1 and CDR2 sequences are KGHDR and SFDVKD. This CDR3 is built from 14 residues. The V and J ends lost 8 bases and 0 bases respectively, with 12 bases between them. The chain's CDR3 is CATTWKNMNTEAFF. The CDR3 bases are TGTGCCACCACCTGGAAAAACATGAACACTGAAGCTTTCTTT.

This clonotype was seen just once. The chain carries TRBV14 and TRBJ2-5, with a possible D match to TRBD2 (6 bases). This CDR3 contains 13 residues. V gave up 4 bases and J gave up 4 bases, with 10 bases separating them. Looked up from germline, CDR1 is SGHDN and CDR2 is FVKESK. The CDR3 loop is CASSPEGAETQYF. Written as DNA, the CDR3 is TGTGCCAGCAGCCCGGAGGGAGCAGAGACCCAGTACTTC. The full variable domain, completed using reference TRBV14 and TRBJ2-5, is EAGVTQFPSHSVIEKGQTVTLRCDPISGHDNLYWYRRVMGKEIKFLLHFVKESKQDESGMPNNRFLAERTGGTYSTLKVQPAELEDSGVYFCASSPEGAETQYFGPGTRLLVL.

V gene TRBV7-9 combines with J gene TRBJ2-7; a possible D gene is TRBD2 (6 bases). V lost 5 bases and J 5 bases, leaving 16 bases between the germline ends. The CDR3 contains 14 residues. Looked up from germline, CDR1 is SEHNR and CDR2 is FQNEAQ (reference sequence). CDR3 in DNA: TGTGCCAGCAGCGTCGTGGGGGGAATGGACGAGCAGTACTTC. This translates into CASSVVGGMDEQYF. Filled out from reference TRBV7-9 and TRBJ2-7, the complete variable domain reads DTGVSQNPRHKITKRGQNVTFRCDPISEHNRLYWYRQTLGQGPEFLTYFQNEAQLEKSRLLSDRFSAERPKGSFSTLEIQRTEQGDSAMYLCASSVVGGMDEQYFGPGTRLTVT.

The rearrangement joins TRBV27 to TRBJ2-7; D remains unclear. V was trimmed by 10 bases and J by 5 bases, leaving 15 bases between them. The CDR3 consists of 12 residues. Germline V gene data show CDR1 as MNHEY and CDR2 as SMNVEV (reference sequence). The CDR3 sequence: CATSHPGDEQYF. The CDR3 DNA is TGTGCCACCTCCCACCCGGGCGACGAGCAGTACTTC.

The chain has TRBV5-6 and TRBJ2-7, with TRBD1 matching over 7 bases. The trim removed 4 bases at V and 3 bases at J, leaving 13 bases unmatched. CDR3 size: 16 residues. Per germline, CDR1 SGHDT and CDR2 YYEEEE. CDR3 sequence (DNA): TGTGCCAGCAGCGTTGTGGACAGGATGCGTCACTACGAGCAGTACTTC. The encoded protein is CASSVVDRMRHYEQYF.

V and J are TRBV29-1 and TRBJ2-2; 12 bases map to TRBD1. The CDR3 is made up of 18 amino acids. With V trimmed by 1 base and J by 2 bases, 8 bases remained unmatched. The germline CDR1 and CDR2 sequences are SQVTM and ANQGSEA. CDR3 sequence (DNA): TGCAGCGTTGAAGGGTCCGGGACAGGGGGCGTCAACACCGGGGAGCTGTTTTTT. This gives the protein CSVEGSGTGGVNTGELFF.

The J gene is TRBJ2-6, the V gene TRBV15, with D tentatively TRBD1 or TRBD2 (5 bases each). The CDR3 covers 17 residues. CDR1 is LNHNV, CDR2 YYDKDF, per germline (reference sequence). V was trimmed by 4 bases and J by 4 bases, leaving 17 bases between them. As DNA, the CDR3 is TGTGCCACCAGCATTCCCCGGGACCCACCAGGGGCCAACGTCCTGACTTTC. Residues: CATSIPRDPPGANVLTF.

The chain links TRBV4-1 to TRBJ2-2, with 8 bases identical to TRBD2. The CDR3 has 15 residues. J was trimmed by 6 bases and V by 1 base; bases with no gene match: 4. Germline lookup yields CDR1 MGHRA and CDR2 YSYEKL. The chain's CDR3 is CASSQGLAGSGELFF. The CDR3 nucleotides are TGCGCCAGCAGCCAAGGCCTAGCGGGCTCCGGGGAGCTGTTTTTT.

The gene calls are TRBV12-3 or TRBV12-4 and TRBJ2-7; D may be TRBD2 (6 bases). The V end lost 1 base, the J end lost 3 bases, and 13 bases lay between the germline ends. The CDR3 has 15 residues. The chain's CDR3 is CASSLGAGKIYEQYF. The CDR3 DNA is TGTGCCAGCAGTTTAGGGGCGGGGAAGATCTACGAGCAGTACTTC.